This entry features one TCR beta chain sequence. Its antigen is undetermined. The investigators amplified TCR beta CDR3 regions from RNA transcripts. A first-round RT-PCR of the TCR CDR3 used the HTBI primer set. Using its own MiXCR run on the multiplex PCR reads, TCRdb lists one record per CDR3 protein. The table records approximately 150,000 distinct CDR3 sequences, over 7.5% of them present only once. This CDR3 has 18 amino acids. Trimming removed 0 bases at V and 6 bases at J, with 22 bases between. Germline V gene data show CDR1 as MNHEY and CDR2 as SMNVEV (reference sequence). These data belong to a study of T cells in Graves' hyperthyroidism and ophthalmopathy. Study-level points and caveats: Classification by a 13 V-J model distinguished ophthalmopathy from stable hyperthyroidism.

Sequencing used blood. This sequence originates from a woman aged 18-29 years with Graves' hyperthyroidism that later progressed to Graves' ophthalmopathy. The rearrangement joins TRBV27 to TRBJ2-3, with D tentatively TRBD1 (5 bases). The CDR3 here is CASSLSLRGGFKGDTQYF. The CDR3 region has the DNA TGTGCCAGCAGTTTATCTTTAAGGGGCGGATTCAAAGGGGATACGCAGTATTTT.